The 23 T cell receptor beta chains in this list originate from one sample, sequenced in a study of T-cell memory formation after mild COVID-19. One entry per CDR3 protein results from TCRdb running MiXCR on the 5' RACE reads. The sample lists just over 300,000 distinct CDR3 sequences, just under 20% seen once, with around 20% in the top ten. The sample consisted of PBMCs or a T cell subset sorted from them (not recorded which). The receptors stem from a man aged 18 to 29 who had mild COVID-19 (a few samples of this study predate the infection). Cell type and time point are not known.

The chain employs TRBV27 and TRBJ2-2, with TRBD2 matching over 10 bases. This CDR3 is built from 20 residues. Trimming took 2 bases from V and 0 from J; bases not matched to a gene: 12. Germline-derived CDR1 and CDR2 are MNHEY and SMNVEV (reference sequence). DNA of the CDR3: TGTGCCAGCAGTTTAATACTAGCGGGGTATGAATCGACGAACACCGGGGAGCTGTTTTTT. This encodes CASSLILAGYESTNTGELFF.

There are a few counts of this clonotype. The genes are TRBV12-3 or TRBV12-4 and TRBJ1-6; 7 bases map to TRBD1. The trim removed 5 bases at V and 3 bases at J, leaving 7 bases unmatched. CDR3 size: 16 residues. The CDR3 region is CASSTGAIHYNSPLHF. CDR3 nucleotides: TGTGCCAGCAGTACAGGGGCGATCCACTATAATTCACCCCTCCACTTT.

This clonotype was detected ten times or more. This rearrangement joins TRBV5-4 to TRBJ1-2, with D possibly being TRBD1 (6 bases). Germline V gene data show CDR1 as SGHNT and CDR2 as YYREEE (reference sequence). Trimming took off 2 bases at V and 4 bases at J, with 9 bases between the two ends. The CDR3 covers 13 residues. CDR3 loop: CASSFTGSYGYTF. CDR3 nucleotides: TGTGCCAGCAGCTTTACAGGGTCCTATGGCTACACCTTC. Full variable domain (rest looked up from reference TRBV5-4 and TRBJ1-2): ETGVTQSPTHLIKTRGQQVTLRCSSQSGHNTVSWYQQALGQGPQFIFQYYREEENGRGNFPPRFSGLQFPNYSSELNVNALELDDSALYLCASSFTGSYGYTFGSGTRLTVV.

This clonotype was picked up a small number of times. The CDR3 here is CASSQEGVDEKLFF. CDR3 bases: TGTGCCAGCAGCCAAGAAGGGGTGGATGAAAAACTGTTTTTT. The chain recombines TRBV4-2 with TRBJ1-4; weak D call: TRBD1 (5 bases). The germline CDR1 and CDR2 sequences are LGHNA and YNFKEQ. The CDR3 spans 14 residues. V was clipped by 0 bases and J by 6 bases, with 8 bases between them.

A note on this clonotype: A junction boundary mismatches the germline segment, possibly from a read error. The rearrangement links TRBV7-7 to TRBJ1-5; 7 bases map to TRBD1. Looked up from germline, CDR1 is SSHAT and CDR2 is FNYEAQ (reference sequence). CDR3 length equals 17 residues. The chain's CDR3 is CASSFPTADRANQPQHF. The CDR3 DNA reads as TGTGCTAGCAGCTTCCCCACCGCTGACAGGGCCAATCAGCCCCAGCATTTT.

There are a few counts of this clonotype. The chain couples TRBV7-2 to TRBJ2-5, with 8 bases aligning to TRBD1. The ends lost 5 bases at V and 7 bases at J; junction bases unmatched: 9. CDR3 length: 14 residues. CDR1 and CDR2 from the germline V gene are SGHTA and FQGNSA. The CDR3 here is CASSPDRDIGTQYF. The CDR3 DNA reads TGTGCCAGCAGCCCGGACAGGGACATCGGGACCCAGTACTTC.

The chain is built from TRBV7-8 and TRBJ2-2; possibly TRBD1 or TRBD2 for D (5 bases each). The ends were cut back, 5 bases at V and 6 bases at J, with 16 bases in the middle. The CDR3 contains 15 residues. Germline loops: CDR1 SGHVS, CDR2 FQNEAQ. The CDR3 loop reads CASSQASGPAGELFF. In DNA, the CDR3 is TGTGCCAGCAGCCAAGCATCGGGGCCGGCCGGGGAGCTGTTTTTT.

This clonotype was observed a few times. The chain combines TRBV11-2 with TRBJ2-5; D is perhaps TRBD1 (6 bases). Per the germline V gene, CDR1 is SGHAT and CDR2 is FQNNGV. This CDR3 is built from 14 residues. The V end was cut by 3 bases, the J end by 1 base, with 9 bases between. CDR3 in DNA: TGTGCCAGCAGCTTGGGACAAAGCCAAGAGACCCAGTACTTC. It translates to CASSLGQSQETQYF.

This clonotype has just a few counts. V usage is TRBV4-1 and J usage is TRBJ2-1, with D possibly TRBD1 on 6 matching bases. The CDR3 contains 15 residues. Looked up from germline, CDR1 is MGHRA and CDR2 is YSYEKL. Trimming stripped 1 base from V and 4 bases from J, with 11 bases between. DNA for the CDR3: TGCGCCAGCAGCCAAGTGGGGGCCCTTTACAATGAGCAGTTCTTC. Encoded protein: CASSQVGALYNEQFF.

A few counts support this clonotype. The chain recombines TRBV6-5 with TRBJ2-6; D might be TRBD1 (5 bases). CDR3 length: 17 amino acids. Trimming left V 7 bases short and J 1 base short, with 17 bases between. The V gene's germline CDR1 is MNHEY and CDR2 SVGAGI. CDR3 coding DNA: TGTGCCAGCACCCCCAGGGAACGAGGTTCTGGGGCCAACGTCCTGACTTTC. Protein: CASTPRERGSGANVLTF.

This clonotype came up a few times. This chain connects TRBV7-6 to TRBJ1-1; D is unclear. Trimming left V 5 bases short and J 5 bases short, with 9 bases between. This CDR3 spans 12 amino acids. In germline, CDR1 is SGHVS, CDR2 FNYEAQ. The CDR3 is CASSPVRTEAFF. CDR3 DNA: TGTGCCAGCAGCCCCGTGAGGACTGAAGCTTTCTTT.

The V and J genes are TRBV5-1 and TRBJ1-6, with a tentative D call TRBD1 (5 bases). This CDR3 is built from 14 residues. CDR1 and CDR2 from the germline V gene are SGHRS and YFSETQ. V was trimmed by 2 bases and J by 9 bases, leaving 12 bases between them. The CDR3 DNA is TGCGCCAGCAGCTTCCGCCAGGGCGGTTCACCCCTCCACTTT. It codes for CASSFRQGGSPLHF.

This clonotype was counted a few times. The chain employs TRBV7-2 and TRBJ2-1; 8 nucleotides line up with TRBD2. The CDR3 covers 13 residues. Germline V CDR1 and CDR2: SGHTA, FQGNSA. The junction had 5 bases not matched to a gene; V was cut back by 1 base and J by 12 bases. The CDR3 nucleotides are TGTGCCAGCAGCTTAGGACGGGAGGGCTGGCAGTTCTTC. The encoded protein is CASSLGREGWQFF.

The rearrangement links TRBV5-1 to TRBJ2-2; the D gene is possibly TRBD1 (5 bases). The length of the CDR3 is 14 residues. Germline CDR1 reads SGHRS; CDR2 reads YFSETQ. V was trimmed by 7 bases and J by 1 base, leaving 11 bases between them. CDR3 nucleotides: TGCGCCAGCTCAGGGAAAGAGAACACCGGGGAGCTGTTTTTT. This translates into CASSGKENTGELFF. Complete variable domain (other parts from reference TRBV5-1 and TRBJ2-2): KAGVTQTPRYLIKTRGQQVTLSCSPISGHRSVSWYQQTPGQGLQFLFEYFSETQRNKGNFPGRFSGRQFSNSRSEMNVSTLELGDSALYLCASSGKENTGELFFGEGSRLTVL.

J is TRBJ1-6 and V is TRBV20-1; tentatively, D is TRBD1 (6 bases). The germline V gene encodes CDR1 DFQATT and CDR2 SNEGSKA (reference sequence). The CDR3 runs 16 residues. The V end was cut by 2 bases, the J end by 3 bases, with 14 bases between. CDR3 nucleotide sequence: TGCAGTGCTAGAAGCACAGGGTCGTACTATAATTCACCCCTCCACTTT. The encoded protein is CSARSTGSYYNSPLHF.

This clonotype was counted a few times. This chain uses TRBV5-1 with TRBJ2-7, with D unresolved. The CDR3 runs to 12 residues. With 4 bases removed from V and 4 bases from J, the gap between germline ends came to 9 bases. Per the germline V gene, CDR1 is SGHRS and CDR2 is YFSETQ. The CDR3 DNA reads TGCGCCAGCAGCACAATGGAGTACGAGCAGTACTTC. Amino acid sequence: CASSTMEYEQYF.

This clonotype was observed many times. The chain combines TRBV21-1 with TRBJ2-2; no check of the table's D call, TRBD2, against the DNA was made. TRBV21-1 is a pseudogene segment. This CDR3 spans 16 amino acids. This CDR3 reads CASSKALAGNTGELFF. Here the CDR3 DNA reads TGTGCCAGCAGCAAAGCGCTAGCGGGGAACACCGGGGAGCTGTTTTTT.

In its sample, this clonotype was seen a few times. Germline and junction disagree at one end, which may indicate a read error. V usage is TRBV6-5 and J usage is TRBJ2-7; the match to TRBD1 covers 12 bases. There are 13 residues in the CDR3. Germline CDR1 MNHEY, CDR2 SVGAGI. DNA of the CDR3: TGTGCCAGCAGTGCCCGGAGGGACAGGGGGCGCGACTTC. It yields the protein CASSARRDRGRDF.

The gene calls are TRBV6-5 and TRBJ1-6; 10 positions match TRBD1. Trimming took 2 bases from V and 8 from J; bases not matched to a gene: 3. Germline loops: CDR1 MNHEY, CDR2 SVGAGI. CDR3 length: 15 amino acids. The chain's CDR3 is CASSYGTGVDSPLHF. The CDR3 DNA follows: TGTGCCAGCAGTTACGGGACAGGGGTAGATTCACCCCTCCACTTT.

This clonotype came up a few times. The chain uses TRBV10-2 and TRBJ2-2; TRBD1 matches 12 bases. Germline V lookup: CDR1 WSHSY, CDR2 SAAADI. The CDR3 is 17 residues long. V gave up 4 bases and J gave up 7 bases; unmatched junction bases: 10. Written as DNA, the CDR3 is TGCGCCAGCAGTGCCCACCGGGACAGGGGGCGACTCGGGGAGCTGTTTTTT. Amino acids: CASSAHRDRGRLGELFF.

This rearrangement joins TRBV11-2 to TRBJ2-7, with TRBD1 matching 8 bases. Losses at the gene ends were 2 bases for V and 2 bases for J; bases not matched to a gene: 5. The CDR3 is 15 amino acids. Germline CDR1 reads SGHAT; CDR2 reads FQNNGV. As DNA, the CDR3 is TGTGCCAGCAGCTTACCCGGACAGGGTACCTACGAGCAGTACTTC. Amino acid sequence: CASSLPGQGTYEQYF.

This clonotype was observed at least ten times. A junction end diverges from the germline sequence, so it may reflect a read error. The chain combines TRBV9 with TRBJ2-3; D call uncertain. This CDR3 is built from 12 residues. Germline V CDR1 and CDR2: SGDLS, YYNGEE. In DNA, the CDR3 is TGCGCCAGCAGTGTCCGGGCAGATACGCAGTATTTT. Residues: CASSVRADTQYF.

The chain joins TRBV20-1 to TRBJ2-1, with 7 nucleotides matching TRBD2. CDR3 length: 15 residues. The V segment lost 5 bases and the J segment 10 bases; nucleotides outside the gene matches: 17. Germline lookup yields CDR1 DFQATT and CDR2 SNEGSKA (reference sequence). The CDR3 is CSASAWASGGQEQFF. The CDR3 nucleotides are TGCAGTGCTTCTGCCTGGGCTAGCGGAGGTCAGGAGCAGTTCTTC.